This entry features one T cell receptor (beta chain) sequence. Its antigen remains unknown. Orbital computed tomography, thyroid ultrasound, serum thyroxine and TRAb, and clinical symptoms together informed the diagnoses. It was RNA transcripts that yielded the amplified TCR beta CDR3 regions. The primer set for the first-round RT-PCR of the TCR CDR3 was HTBI. TCRdb reprocessed the multiplex PCR reads via MiXCR and lists one record per CDR3 protein. Here the sample spans about 420,000 distinct CDR3 sequences, about a sixth being singletons. This specimen belongs to a study of T cells in Graves' hyperthyroidism and ophthalmopathy. The study, taken as a whole, reports: Blood samples included most of the expanded thyroid clonotypes exceeding 0.001.

The ends were cut back, 0 bases at V and 8 bases at J, with 10 bases in the middle. Germline V CDR1 and CDR2: WSHSY, SAAADI. The length of the CDR3 is 13 residues. The sample was blood. This receptor was taken from a young woman with Graves' hyperthyroidism. J is TRBJ1-2 and V is TRBV10-2, with D unclear. The CDR3 DNA sequence: TGCGCCAGCAGTGAGTCGAATCAAGGGGGCTACACCTTC. It encodes CASSESNQGGYTF.